Listed here are 32 T cell receptor beta chains from one sample, sequenced in a study of T cells in localized non-small cell lung cancer. Libraries were prepared by immunoSEQ multiplex PCR; TCRdb keeps only in-frame clonotypes and omits some of them. This sample has 30,000 or so clones, with 89% found just once. The sample in question was peripheral blood, obtained before any cancer treatment. The receptors derive from a woman between 35 and 75 years old with stage I lung adenocarcinoma.

DNA of the CDR3: TGTGCCAGCAGCTTAATGGCTGGCCACGAGCAGTACTTC. Translation: CASSLMAGHEQYF. The chain links TRBV7-3 to TRBJ2-5; D call uncertain. The J call is in doubt because the DNA end fits TRBJ2-7 better. The CDR3 loop spans 13 amino acids. The germline CDR1 and CDR2 sequences are SGHTA and FQGTGA.

The V call is TRBV7-8, the J call TRBJ1-5; 10 bases align to TRBD1. Germline CDR1 and CDR2: SGHVS and FQNEAQ. Trimming cost V 6 bases and J 2 bases; bases outside gene matches: 7. CDR3 size: 16 residues. DNA of the CDR3: TGTGCCAGCAGTAAGGACAGGGGGGACGGCAATCAGCCCCAGCATTTT. Translating it yields CASSKDRGDGNQPQHF.

The CDR3 nucleotides read TGTGCCAGCAGCCCAAAAGGAGCGCGCGGGGTCGGCCCCTACAATGAGCAGTTCTTC. Its protein product is CASSPKGARGVGPYNEQFF. The chain has TRBV7-8 and TRBJ2-1; tentatively, D is TRBD2 (6 bases). The CDR3 is 19 amino acids. With 5 bases removed from V and 2 bases from J, the gap between germline ends came to 25 bases. Per the germline V gene, CDR1 is SGHVS and CDR2 is FQNEAQ.

The chain combines TRBV5-1 with TRBJ1-6, with D maybe TRBD1 (5 bases). V dropped 4 bases and J dropped 2 bases, with 16 bases sitting between them. From germline, CDR1 is SGHRS and CDR2 YFSETQ. CDR3 size: 17 residues. The DNA of the CDR3 is TGCGCCAGCAGCCCCTGGGGAGGGGTGACCTATAATTCACCCCTCCACTTT. Protein product: CASSPWGGVTYNSPLHF.

The genes are TRBV11-2 and TRBJ2-5, with 9 bases identical to TRBD2. Germline loops: CDR1 SGHAT, CDR2 FQNNGV. V dropped 7 bases and J dropped 4; count of bases not matched to a gene: 7. This CDR3 region has 14 residues. In nucleotides, the CDR3 is TGTGCCAGCACCCGAGCGGGAGGAGTAGAGACCCAGTACTTC. Amino acids: CASTRAGGVETQYF.

This rearrangement joins TRBV7-9 to TRBJ2-7; D unresolved. V was clipped by 6 bases and J by 3 bases, with 15 bases between them. CDR3 length: 14 amino acids. In germline, CDR1 is SEHNR, CDR2 FQNEAQ (reference sequence). CDR3 DNA: TGTGCCAGCAGTCCCACGGCAGCCCTCTACGAGCAGTACTTC. This translates into CASSPTAALYEQYF.

J is TRBJ1-2 and V is TRBV27; the D is unclear. This CDR3 region has 9 residues. The V gene lost 9 bases and the J gene lost 9 bases, with 8 bases spanning the gap. Germline CDR1 reads MNHEY; CDR2 reads SMNVEV (reference sequence). DNA for the CDR3: TGTGCCAGTACTGGGAGCTACACCTTC. Translation gives CASTGSYTF.

This chain uses TRBV7-8 with TRBJ1-1; D uncertain. The V and J ends lost 1 base and 3 bases respectively, with 12 bases between them. The CDR3 length is 15 residues. Looked up from germline, CDR1 is SGHVS and CDR2 is FQNEAQ. This chain's CDR3 is CASSLVRGSYTEAFF. The CDR3 coding sequence is TGTGCCAGCAGCTTAGTGAGAGGGAGCTACACTGAAGCTTTCTTT.

The chain joins TRBV5-6 to TRBJ2-7; 7 positions agree with TRBD1. The germline V gene encodes CDR1 SGHDT and CDR2 YYEEEE. Unmatched junction bases numbered 11, after V lost 6 bases and J lost 5 bases. This CDR3 region has 14 residues. CDR3 in DNA: TGTGCCAGCACCGTGACAGGGACCCTCCACGAGCAGTACTTC. This codes for CASTVTGTLHEQYF.

This chain uses TRBV28 with TRBJ1-1; D is unclear. The CDR3 length is 11 residues. With 5 bases removed from V and 5 bases from J, the gap between germline ends came to 6 bases. CDR1 is MDHEN and CDR2 is SYDVKM in the germline V gene. The CDR3 is CASSIWTEAFF. Written as DNA, the CDR3 is TGTGCCAGCAGTATTTGGACTGAAGCTTTCTTT. The variable domain in full, completed from reference TRBV28 and TRBJ1-1, reads DVKVTQSSRYLVKRTGEKVFLECVQDMDHENMFWYRQDPGLGLRLIYFSYDVKMKEKGDIPEGYSVSREKKERFSLILESASTNQTSMYLCASSIWTEAFFGQGTRLTVV.

The chain combines TRBV7-8 with TRBJ2-1; 9 nucleotides align to TRBD2. The CDR3 has 16 amino acids. Trimming at V came to 5 bases and at J to 3 bases, leaving 8 bases not matched to a gene. CDR1 and CDR2 (germline): SGHVS, FQNEAQ. The CDR3 DNA follows: TGTGCCAGCAGCCCACCTCTAGCGGGGAACTACAATGAGCAGTTCTTC. Its protein is CASSPPLAGNYNEQFF.

This clone has a single count. V and J are TRBV10-3 and TRBJ2-5, with D perhaps TRBD1 (6 bases). With the DNA end fitting TRBJ2-7 better, the J assignment may be wrong. Germline lookup yields CDR1 ENHRY and CDR2 SYGVKD. CDR3 length equals 14 residues. This chain's CDR3 is CAISESTGSYEQYF. The CDR3 coding sequence is TGTGCCATCAGTGAGTCGACAGGCTCCTACGAGCAGTACTTC.

The count of this clone is one. One end of the junction is discordant with germline, which a read error may explain. The J gene is TRBJ2-7, the V gene TRBV7-7, with D possibly TRBD2 on 5 matching bases. CDR3 length: 13 residues. Germline V gene data show CDR1 as SSHAT and CDR2 as FNYEAQ (reference sequence). CDR3 DNA: TGTGCTAGCAGCGCCGCTCGGGGCTACGAGCAGTACTTC. This sequence encodes CASSAARGYEQYF.

This CDR3 is CASRAQTDTQYF. The CDR3 nucleotides are TGCGCCAGCAGAGCCCAGACAGATACGCAGTATTTT. V and J are TRBV5-1 and TRBJ2-3; D remains ambiguous. This CDR3 is built from 12 residues. The V gene lost 5 bases and the J gene lost 3 bases, with 7 bases spanning the gap. CDR1 and CDR2 (germline): SGHRS, YFSETQ.

This chain uses TRBV11-3 with TRBJ2-2, with TRBD2 as a possible D gene (5 bases). The V gene's germline CDR1 is SGHNT and CDR2 YENEEA. V lost 0 bases, J lost 6 bases, and 8 bases lay in between. The CDR3 has 14 amino acids. The CDR3 spells CASSLDAGAGELFF. CDR3 in DNA: TGTGCCAGCAGCTTAGATGCGGGTGCCGGGGAGCTGTTTTTT.

In this sample, this clone turned up once. CDR3 in amino acids: CASSPYSGRRDEQFF. The CDR3 nucleotides are TGTGCCAGCAGCCCCTATAGCGGGAGAAGGGATGAGCAGTTCTTC. The rearrangement joins TRBV7-8 to TRBJ2-1; TRBD2 agrees at 9 bases. This CDR3 has 15 residues. Germline CDR1 reads SGHVS; CDR2 reads FQNEAQ. The V gene end was trimmed by 5 bases and the J gene end by 8 bases; junction bases not matched to a gene: 10. The entire variable domain, with the rest obtained from reference TRBV7-8 and TRBJ2-1, is as follows: GAGVSQSPRYKVAKRGQDVALRCDPISGHVSLFWYQQALGQGPEFLTYFQNEAQLDKSGLPSDRFFAERPEGSVSTLKIQRTQQEDSAVYLCASSPYSGRRDEQFFGPGTRLTVL.

The V call is TRBV7-9, the J call TRBJ1-5, with no clear D. There are 12 residues in the CDR3. Between the trimmed V and J ends, which lost 1 base and 6 bases, there was a span of 4 bases. In germline, CDR1 is SEHNR, CDR2 FQNEAQ (reference sequence). CDR3 residues: CASSLVGQPQHF. In DNA, the CDR3 is TGTGCCAGCAGCTTAGTTGGTCAGCCCCAGCATTTT. Filled out from reference TRBV7-9 and TRBJ1-5, the complete variable domain reads DTGVSQNPRHKITKRGQNVTFRCDPISEHNRLYWYRQTLGQGPEFLTYFQNEAQLEKSRLLSDRFSAERPKGSFSTLEIQRTEQGDSAMYLCASSLVGQPQHFGDGTRLSIL.

The chain links TRBV10-1 to TRBJ2-3, with 9 bases matching TRBD2. The junction had 12 bases not matched to a gene; V was cut back by 8 bases and J by 6 bases. Looked up from germline, CDR1 is WNHNN and CDR2 is SYGVQD (reference sequence). This CDR3 comprises 15 residues. The CDR3 loop reads CASSLAASGTDTQYF. The CDR3 DNA reads TGCGCCAGCTCCCTCGCGGCTAGCGGGACCGATACGCAGTATTTT.

V and J are TRBV6-4 and TRBJ2-1; 12 bases align to TRBD2. This CDR3 has 14 residues. The V gene's germline CDR1 is MRHNA and CDR2 SNTAGT. With V trimmed by 5 bases and J by 7 bases, 3 bases remained unmatched. For the CDR3, the DNA is TGTGCCAGCAGTCCTGGGACTAGCGGGAATGAGCAGTTCTTC. This translates into CASSPGTSGNEQFF.

The gene calls are TRBV9 and TRBJ1-3; D is undetermined. The CDR3 runs to 13 residues. Looked up from germline, CDR1 is SGDLS and CDR2 is YYNGEE. Trimming left V 3 bases short and J 4 bases short, with 8 bases between. Written as DNA, the CDR3 is TGTGCCAGCAGCGGCTTCGGCGGAAACACCATATATTTT. This translates into CASSGFGGNTIYF.

The chain is built from TRBV28 and TRBJ1-1; weak D call: TRBD1 (5 bases). Germline lookup yields CDR1 MDHEN and CDR2 SYDVKM. V lost 6 bases and J lost 6, with 17 bases in between. The CDR3 spans 14 residues. The CDR3 loop reads CASSKRGAVAEAFF. The CDR3, as DNA: TGTGCCAGCAGCAAAAGGGGCGCGGTGGCTGAAGCTTTCTTT.

The chain has TRBV11-2 and TRBJ2-1; no reliable D call. This CDR3 comprises 13 residues. Trimming took 1 base from V and 1 from J, leaving 2 bases between them. CDR1 SGHAT and CDR2 FQNNGV come from the germline V gene. The CDR3 sequence is CASSLVSYNEQFF. CDR3 nucleotides: TGTGCCAGCAGCTTAGTTTCCTACAATGAGCAGTTCTTC. The whole variable domain, filled in from reference TRBV11-2 and TRBJ2-1, reads EAGVAQSPRYKIIEKRQSVAFWCNPISGHATLYWYQQILGQGPKLLIQFQNNGVVDDSQLPKDRFSAERLKGVDSTLKIQPAKLEDSAVYLCASSLVSYNEQFFGPGTRLTVL.

The J gene is TRBJ1-2, the V gene TRBV9; possibly TRBD1 for D (6 bases). CDR1 SGDLS and CDR2 YYNGEE come from the germline V gene. This CDR3 is built from 15 residues. Trimming removed 3 bases from V and 2 bases from J, with 14 bases in between. This chain's CDR3 is CASSASTGPNYGYTF. The CDR3 coding sequence is TGTGCCAGCAGCGCCTCGACAGGTCCCAACTATGGCTACACCTTC. The full variable domain, rest sourced from reference TRBV9 and TRBJ1-2, is DSGVTQTPKHLITATGQRVTLRCSPRSGDLSVYWYQQSLDQGLQFLIQYYNGEERAKGNILERFSAQQFPDLHSELNLSSLELGDSALYFCASSASTGPNYGYTFGSGTRLTVV.

The chain uses TRBV5-6 and TRBJ2-7; D may match TRBD1 or TRBD2 (5 bases each). This CDR3 comprises 14 residues. V was cut by 6 bases and J by 0 bases, with 13 bases left in between. CDR1 is SGHDT, CDR2 YYEEEE, per germline. The CDR3 loop reads CASTLWGNSYEQYF. The CDR3 DNA sequence: TGTGCCAGCACCCTCTGGGGGAACTCCTACGAGCAGTACTTC.

The chain combines TRBV6-1 with TRBJ1-1; no definite D call. Germline CDR1 MNHNS, CDR2 SASEGT. The V end was cut by 5 bases, the J end by 4 bases, with 11 bases between. The CDR3 sequence is 13 residues long. The CDR3 region is CASSTQAITEAFF. In DNA form, the CDR3 reads TGTGCCAGCAGTACCCAGGCCATCACTGAAGCTTTCTTT.

This clone has just a few counts. The chain uses TRBV4-2 and TRBJ2-3; D unclear. This CDR3 comprises 15 residues. Germline V CDR1 and CDR2: LGHNA, YNFKEQ. V gave up 0 bases and J gave up 0 bases, with 7 bases separating them. CDR3 DNA sequence: TGTGCCAGCAGCCAAGATTACCCTAGCACAGATACGCAGTATTTT. Encoded protein: CASSQDYPSTDTQYF.

The genes are TRBV5-1 and TRBJ2-3; tentatively, D is TRBD2 (6 bases). The ends were cut back, 5 bases at V and 0 bases at J, with 13 bases in the middle. From germline, CDR1 is SGHRS and CDR2 YFSETQ. This CDR3 contains 15 residues. The CDR3 nucleotides read TGCGCCAGCAGTTATGGGGGGTCTAGCACAGATACGCAGTATTTT. Translated, it gives CASSYGGSSTDTQYF. Supplemented by reference TRBV5-1 and TRBJ2-3, the full variable domain reads KAGVTQTPRYLIKTRGQQVTLSCSPISGHRSVSWYQQTPGQGLQFLFEYFSETQRNKGNFPGRFSGRQFSNSRSEMNVSTLELGDSALYLCASSYGGSSTDTQYFGPGTRLTVL.

The chain combines TRBV15 with TRBJ1-1; TRBD1 matches 7 bases. Germline values: CDR1 LNHNV, CDR2 YYDKDF (reference sequence). The CDR3 contains 14 residues. The V and J ends lost 1 base and 6 bases, in that order; junction bases with no gene match: 5. The CDR3 spells CATSRVQGVAEAFF. In DNA form, the CDR3 reads TGTGCCACCAGCAGAGTCCAGGGGGTGGCTGAAGCTTTCTTT. Full variable domain (remainder filled in from reference TRBV15 and TRBJ1-1): DAMVIQNPRYQVTQFGKPVTLSCSQTLNHNVMYWYQQKSSQAPKLLFHYYDKDFNNEADTPDNFQSRRPNTSFCFLDIRSPGLGDTAMYLCATSRVQGVAEAFFGQGTRLTVV.

The gene calls are TRBV5-5 and TRBJ1-1; TRBD1 is a possible D gene (5 bases). There are 14 residues in the CDR3. Germline CDR1 and CDR2: SGHKS and YYEKEE (reference sequence). Trimming shortened V by 6 bases and J by 1 base, and 13 bases separated the two germline ends. CDR3 coding DNA: TGTGCCAGCACCCTGTCAACAGGGAACACTGAAGCTTTCTTT. It is translated as CASTLSTGNTEAFF.

This chain connects TRBV4-2 to TRBJ2-1; TRBD1 aligns across 10 bases. The length of the CDR3 is 16 residues. V shed 0 bases and J 7 bases; nucleotides not matched to a gene: 6. The germline V gene has CDR1 LGHNA and CDR2 YNFKEQ. The CDR3 DNA reads as TGTGCCAGCAGCCAAGATCGGCGGACAGGGGGGAATGAGCAGTTCTTC. This encodes CASSQDRRTGGNEQFF.

V is TRBV15 and J is TRBJ2-7; possible D gene TRBD1, 6 bases. Trimming shortened V by 3 bases and J by 5 bases, and 14 bases separated the two germline ends. The V gene's germline CDR1 is LNHNV and CDR2 YYDKDF (reference sequence). This CDR3 is 14 amino acids long. The CDR3 reads CATSRMTGLDEQYF. For the CDR3, the DNA is TGTGCCACCAGCAGGATGACAGGTCTGGACGAGCAGTACTTC.

This clone was picked up one time. The chain is built from TRBV7-8 and TRBJ1-5; TRBD1 is a possible D gene (6 bases). Trimming shortened V by 5 bases and J by 5 bases, and 19 bases separated the two germline ends. Looked up from germline, CDR1 is SGHVS and CDR2 is FQNEAQ. The CDR3 runs 16 residues. DNA for the CDR3: TGTGCCAGCAGCCTTCCCCCCAGGGGTCCAGATCAGCCCCAGCATTTT. Residues: CASSLPPRGPDQPQHF.